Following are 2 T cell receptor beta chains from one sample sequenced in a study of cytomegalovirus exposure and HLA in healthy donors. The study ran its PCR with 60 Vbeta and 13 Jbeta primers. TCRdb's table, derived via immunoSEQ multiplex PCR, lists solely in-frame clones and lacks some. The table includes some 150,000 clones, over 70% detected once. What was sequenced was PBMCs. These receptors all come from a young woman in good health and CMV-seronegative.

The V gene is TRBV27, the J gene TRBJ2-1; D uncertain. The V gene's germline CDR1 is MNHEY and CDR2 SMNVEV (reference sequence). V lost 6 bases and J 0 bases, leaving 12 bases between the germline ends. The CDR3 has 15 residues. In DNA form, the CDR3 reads TGTGCCAGCAGCCTCGTACCCAGCTCCTACAATGAGCAGTTCTTC. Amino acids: CASSLVPSSYNEQFF.

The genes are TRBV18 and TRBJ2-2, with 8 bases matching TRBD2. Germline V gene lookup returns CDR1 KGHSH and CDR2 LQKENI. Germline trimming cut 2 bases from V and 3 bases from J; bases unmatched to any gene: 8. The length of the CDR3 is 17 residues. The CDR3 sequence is CASSPYSAGGYTGELFF. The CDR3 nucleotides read TGTGCCAGCTCACCATATTCGGCGGGAGGCTACACCGGGGAGCTGTTTTTT.